The 5 T cell receptor beta chains in this list originate from one sample, sequenced in a study of post-analysis software for immune sequencing data. Study-wide results and limits: In patients, about 5 TRBV segments were more frequent than in controls, with TRBV5-6, TRBV5-1 and TRBV20-1 among them.

These TCRs' antigens remain unknown. Presence of unique molecular identifiers characterized the TCR beta cDNA libraries. One entry per CDR3 protein, called by TCRdb with MiXCR from the PCR reads. The sample holds roughly 410,000 distinct CDR3 sequences, 30% to 45% seen once. Specimen: blood. The origin of the receptors is a girl between 5 and 17 years old with multiple sclerosis.

The V gene is TRBV7-3, the J gene TRBJ2-1; D may be TRBD2 (5 bases). V lost 8 bases and J 6 bases, leaving 17 bases between the germline ends. There are 14 residues in the CDR3. Germline CDR1 is SGHTA and CDR2 is FQGTGA. CDR3 sequence (DNA): TGTGCCAGCGCCGAGGTCGGCGGGTCCAATGAGCAGTTCTTC. Protein sequence: CASAEVGGSNEQFF.

CDR3 sequence reads: CASSQPRVGSYGYTF. The CDR3 coding sequence is TGCGCCAGCAGCCAACCCAGGGTAGGAAGCTATGGCTACACCTTC. This sequence joins TRBV4-1 and TRBJ1-2, with TRBD1 as a possible D gene (5 bases). The CDR3 sequence is 15 residues long. From germline, CDR1 is MGHRA and CDR2 YSYEKL. Trimming left V 2 bases short and J 4 bases short, with 14 bases between.

The chain employs TRBV7-6 and TRBJ1-4; no clear D. Per the germline V gene, CDR1 is SGHVS and CDR2 is FNYEAQ. This CDR3 region has 14 residues. V shed 4 bases and J shed 4 bases, with 10 bases lying between them. The CDR3 is CASSSGDLNEKLFF. Here the CDR3 DNA reads TGTGCCAGCAGCTCCGGAGACCTTAATGAAAAACTGTTTTTT.

This clonotype was seen a handful of times. This rearrangement joins TRBV20-1 to TRBJ2-3; 9 bases map to TRBD2. Germline CDR1 is DFQATT and CDR2 is SNEGSKA (reference sequence). The V gene end was trimmed by 3 bases and the J gene end by 3 bases; junction bases not matched to a gene: 4. This CDR3 contains 14 residues. CDR3 in DNA: TGCAGTGCTAGCCGACTAGCGGTGACAGATACGCAGTATTTT. It codes for CSASRLAVTDTQYF.

V gene TRBV30 combines with J gene TRBJ2-7; the D is unclear. The germline V gene encodes CDR1 GTSNPN and CDR2 SVGIG (reference sequence). The CDR3 has 11 amino acids. V lost 4 bases, J lost 9 bases, and 13 bases lay in between. The CDR3 loop is CAWKMGGWQYF. CDR3 in DNA: TGTGCCTGGAAGATGGGTGGGTGGCAGTACTTC. The variable domain in full, completed from reference TRBV30 and TRBJ2-7, reads SQTIHQWPATLVQPVGSPLSLECTVEGTSNPNLYWYRQAAGRGLQLLFYSVGIGQISSEVPQNLSASRPQDRQFILSSKKLLLSDSGFYLCAWKMGGWQYFGPGTRLTVT.